This is a list of T cell receptor beta chains from one sample in a study of blood T cell repertoires in COVID-19. Method: immunoSEQ multiplex PCR; TCRdb's copy keeps in-frame clones and lacks some. This table holds 310,000 or so clones, 70% to 90% found once. Sequenced: PBMCs or T cells enriched from blood (not recorded which). These receptors originate from a young woman who had recovered from COVID-19. Both conserved end residues are part of each CDR3. A D gene is named only where the DNA matches it firmly. Size tells how often a clone was seen (once, few, many) or the class of an expanded clone, and some rows leave it out.

abundance	v_gene	d_gene	j_gene	CDR3nt	CDR3aa
NA	TRBV7-3	NA	TRBJ1-1	TGTGCCTCCCGGCAGGCGACATTCACTGAAGCTTTCTTT	CASRQATFTEAFF
NA	TRBV12-3/TRBV12-4	NA	TRBJ2-7	TGTGCCAGCAGTTTCAGGGACACCTACGAGCAGTACTTC	CASSFRDTYEQYF
NA	TRBV15	NA	TRBJ1-5	TGTGCCACCAGCAGAGATAGAGGGGCGGGGAGCAATCAGCCCCAGCATTTT	CATSRDRGAGSNQPQHF
NA	TRBV15	NA	TRBJ2-7	TGTGCCACCAGCAGAGTTCGAGGGGGCGAGCAGTACTTC	CATSRVRGGEQYF
few	TRBV5-4	NA	TRBJ1-6	TGTGCCAGCAGCTTGGGCCAGGGGAATAATTCACCCCTCCACTTT	CASSLGQGNNSPLHF
NA	TRBV7-9	NA	TRBJ1-1	TGTGCCAGCAGCTTGATCCTAAACACTGAAGCTTTCTTT	CASSLILNTEAFF
NA	TRBV19	TRBD1	TRBJ2-7	TGTGCCAGTAGTGGGACAGGGTTGGACGAGCAGTACTTC	CASSGTGLDEQYF
NA	TRBV7-9	NA	TRBJ1-1	TGTGCCAGCAGCTTACTGGTCATAGGGGCCCACACTGAAGCTTTCTTT	CASSLLVIGAHTEAFF
NA	TRBV30	NA	TRBJ1-2	TGTGCCTGGAGTGTACTCCTTTCTGCGGGTGGCTACACCTTC	CAWSVLLSAGGYTF
NA	TRBV19	TRBD1	TRBJ1-4	TGTGCCAGTAGTGCTCTACAGGGGATGGTAGAAAAACTGTTTTTT	CASSALQGMVEKLFF
NA	TRBV11-2	NA	TRBJ1-6	TGTGCCAGCAGCTTCCGGGACACCAATTCACCCCTCCACTTT	CASSFRDTNSPLHF
NA	TRBV19	NA	TRBJ1-6	TGTGCCAGTAGGGCCCATTTGAGGGGGTATAATTCACCCCTCCACTTT	CASRAHLRGYNSPLHF
NA	TRBV5-4	NA	TRBJ2-5	TGTGCCAGCAGCGGGGCAGGGCTCGAGACCCAGTACTTC	CASSGAGLETQYF
NA	TRBV29-1	NA	TRBJ2-5	TGCAGCGTCGCCGGGACAGGGACTAGTGAGACCCAGTACTTC	CSVAGTGTSETQYF
NA	TRBV5-4	NA	TRBJ1-6	TGTGCCAGCAGCTTGGCACAGGATAATTCACCCCTCCACTTT	CASSLAQDNSPLHF
NA	TRBV15	NA	TRBJ1-5	TGTGCCACCAGCAGAGGCTTCTCCGAGGGTCAGCCCCAGCATTTT	CATSRGFSEGQPQHF
NA	TRBV7-9	TRBD1	TRBJ1-4	TGTGCCAGCAGCGTACTAACAGGGGCCGGGGGTGAAAAACTGTTTTTT	CASSVLTGAGGEKLFF
NA	TRBV19	TRBD1	TRBJ1-6	TGTGCCAGTATGTTCGGGACAGGGGCCGCGAGCTCCTATAATTCACCCCTCCACTTT	CASMFGTGAASSYNSPLHF